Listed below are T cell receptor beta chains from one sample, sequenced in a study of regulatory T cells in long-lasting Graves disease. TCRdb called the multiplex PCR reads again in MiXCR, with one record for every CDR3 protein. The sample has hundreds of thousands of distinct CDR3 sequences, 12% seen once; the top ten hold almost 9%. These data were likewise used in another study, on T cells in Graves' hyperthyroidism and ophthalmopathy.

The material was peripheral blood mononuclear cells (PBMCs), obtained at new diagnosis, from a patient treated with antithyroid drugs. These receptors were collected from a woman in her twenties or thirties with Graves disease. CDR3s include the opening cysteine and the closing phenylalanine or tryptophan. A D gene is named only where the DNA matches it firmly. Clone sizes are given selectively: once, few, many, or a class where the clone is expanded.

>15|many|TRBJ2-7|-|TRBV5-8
TGTGCCAGCAGCTTAAGCTTAACTTTCTCCTACGAGCAGTACTTC
CASSLSLTFSYEQYF
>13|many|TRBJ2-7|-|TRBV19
TGTGCCAGTAGTATGAGAGCAGGGAACGAGCAGTACTTC
CASSMRAGNEQYF
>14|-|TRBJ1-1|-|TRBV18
TGTGCCAGCTCACAACAGGGTTGGAACACTGAAGCTTTCTTT
CASSQQGWNTEAFF
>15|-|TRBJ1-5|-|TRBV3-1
TGTGCCAGCAGCCAGGGGGTGGGGATTAATCAGCCCCAGCATTTT
CASSQGVGINQPQHF
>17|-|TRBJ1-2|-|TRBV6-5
TGTGCCAGCAGTTTCGTCACCCGTCCGGGACGCAAATATGGCTACACCTTC
CASSFVTRPGRKYGYTF
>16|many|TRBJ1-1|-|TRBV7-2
TGTGCCAGCAGCTTGCGGGGCTCACTCATGAACACTGAAGCTTTCTTT
CASSLRGSLMNTEAFF
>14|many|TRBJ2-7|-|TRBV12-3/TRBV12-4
TGTGCCAGCAGTTTAACCATTGACTCCTACGAGCAGTACTTC
CASSLTIDSYEQYF
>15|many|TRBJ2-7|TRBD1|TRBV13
TGTGCCAGCAGCTCGGGCAGGGGGTATGCCTACGAGCAGTACTTC
CASSSGRGYAYEQYF
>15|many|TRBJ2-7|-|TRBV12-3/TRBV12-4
TGTGCCAGCAGTCGACAGAGTCGGGTCTTAAACGAGCAGTACTTC
CASSRQSRVLNEQYF
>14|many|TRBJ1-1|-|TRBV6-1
TGTGCCAGCGGAGCCGGGACCCCGAACACTGAAGCTTTCTTT
CASGAGTPNTEAFF
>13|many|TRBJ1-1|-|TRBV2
TGTGCCAGCAGCGAGACACCGAACACTGAAGCTTTCTTT
CASSETPNTEAFF
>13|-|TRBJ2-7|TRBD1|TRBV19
TGTGCCTCCTCCCGGGACAGGGGACACGAGCAGTACTTC
CASSRDRGHEQYF
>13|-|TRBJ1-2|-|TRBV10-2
TGCGCCAGCAGTGTAGATACTGCCTATGGCTACACCTTC
CASSVDTAYGYTF
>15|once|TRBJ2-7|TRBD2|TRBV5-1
TGCGCCAGCAGCCAGAGTAGCGGGGTCGCCTACGAGCAGTACTTC
CASSQSSGVAYEQYF
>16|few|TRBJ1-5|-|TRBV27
TGTGCCAGCAGTTTATCAGGGACACACCTCAAATGGCCCCAGCATTTT
CASSLSGTHLKWPQHF
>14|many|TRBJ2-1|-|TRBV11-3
TGTGCCAGCAGCTTAGGTGGTAGCGTTCATGAGCAGTTCTTC
CASSLGGSVHEQFF
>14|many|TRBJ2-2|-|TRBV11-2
TGTGCCAGCAGCTCCCGGACAAGGACCGGGGAGCTGTTTTTT
CASSSRTRTGELFF
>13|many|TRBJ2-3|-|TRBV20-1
TGCAGTGCTCGTAAGGGGTTCCCAGATACGCAGTATTTT
CSARKGFPDTQYF
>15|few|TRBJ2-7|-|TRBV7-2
TGTGCCAGCAGCTTAGATAAAATAGCAATGTACGAGCAGTACTTC
CASSLDKIAMYEQYF
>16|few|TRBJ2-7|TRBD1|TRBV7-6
TGTGCCAGCAGCTTAGGATTCCGGGACAGTACCTACGAGCAGTACTTC
CASSLGFRDSTYEQYF
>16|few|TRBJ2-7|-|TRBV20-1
TGCAGTGCTAGAGATCTTTACCGGGACGCCCTCTACGAGCAGTACTTC
CSARDLYRDALYEQYF
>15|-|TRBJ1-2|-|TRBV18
TGTGCCAGCTCACCACGGAGCGGGCAAAACTATGGCTACACCTTC
CASSPRSGQNYGYTF
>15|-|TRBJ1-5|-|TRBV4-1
TGCGCCAGCAGCGCAGGCTTGGGGGGCAATCAGCCCCAGCATTTT
CASSAGLGGNQPQHF
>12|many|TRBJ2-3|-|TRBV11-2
TGTGCCAGCAGCAATTCGGGGAATACGCAGTATTTT
CASSNSGNTQYF
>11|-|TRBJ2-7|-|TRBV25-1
TGTGCCAGCAGTGAAGGGATTGGGCAGTACTTC
CASSEGIGQYF
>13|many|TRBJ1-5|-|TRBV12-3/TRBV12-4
TGTGCCAGCAGTTTGACCGGGTTCCAGCCCCAGCATTTT
CASSLTGFQPQHF